The following is a T cell receptor beta chain sequence with its context. Its antigen is not known. TCRdb keeps only in-frame clones here, not all; method: immunoSEQ multiplex PCR. The profile shows around 67,000 clones, 83% of them singletons. The time point was: baseline, week 1 (first vaccination visit). As to treatment: pre-vaccination baseline after standard-of-care therapy. Between the trimmed V and J ends, which lost 2 bases and 7 bases, there was a span of 11 bases. Germline-derived CDR1 and CDR2 are MNHEY and SMNVEV (reference sequence). The CDR3 consists of 14 residues. This entry comes from a study of a mutant IDH1 vaccine in newly diagnosed glioma. Turning to the study itself: Of treated patients, approximately 60% were men and approximately 40% women, averaging around 40 years. Before enrollment, the patients had been treated with radiotherapy alone, temozolomide alone, or both together. Most of them had received both.

Whole-study results and caveats: Variations in leading peripheral T cell clonotypes appeared to have no connection with pseudoprogression. About 92% of patients showed vaccine-induced immune responses across multiple MHC alleles.

The source is a woman aged 18-30 years with glioma. Some clones in this sample may be carry-over from other donors' samples. The chain recombines TRBV27 with TRBJ1-4; D is uncertain. The sequencing here drew on peripheral blood mononuclear cells (PBMCs), taken from a glioma patient treated with radiotherapy, temozolomide or both. The CDR3 spells CASSLDWVSEKLFF. The CDR3 nucleotides read TGTGCCAGCAGTTTAGACTGGGTTAGTGAAAAACTGTTTTTT.